This is a list of T cell receptor beta chains from one sample in a study of post-analysis software for immune sequencing data. From the PCR reads, TCRdb called clonotypes with MiXCR, one entry per CDR3 protein. The table shows 350,000 to 450,000 distinct CDR3 sequences, with roughly 30% occurring only once. Material: blood. The receptor source for this set is a girl between 5 and 17 years old with multiple sclerosis. Both conserved end residues are part of each CDR3. A D gene is named only where the DNA matches it firmly. A clone size is listed for some rows: how often the clone was seen (once, few, many), or a class if it is expanded.

.	TRBV27	TRBJ2-3	TRBD2	TGTGCCAGCAGTCTGGGACTAGGTGGCACAGATACGCAGTATTTT	CASSLGLGGTDTQYF
.	TRBV5-6	TRBJ2-5	TRBD2	TGTGCCAGCAGCTCTCCTGGGACTAGCGGGGGGCTGCGGGGGGAGACCCAGTACTTC	CASSSPGTSGGLRGETQYF
.	TRBV7-9	TRBJ2-5	.	TGTGCCAGCAGCCGGGCTTCGGGTACGAAGTTCCAAGAGACCCAGTACTTC	CASSRASGTKFQETQYF
few	TRBV4-2	TRBJ1-5	.	TGTGCCAGCAGCCAAGAGCGGGCTATGAGCAATCAGCCCCAGCATTTT	CASSQERAMSNQPQHF
few	TRBV9	TRBJ2-3	TRBD2	TGTGCCAGCAGCTTTCGGACTAGCGGTTTTGCAGATACGCAGTATTTT	CASSFRTSGFADTQYF
.	TRBV20-1	TRBJ2-7	.	TGCAGTGCCCCTCCGGGGACATACTCCTACGAGCAGTACTTC	CSAPPGTYSYEQYF
.	TRBV7-6	TRBJ1-4	.	TGTGCCAGCAGGCCTAGAGGGGATGAAAAACTGTTTTTT	CASRPRGDEKLFF
few	TRBV7-3	TRBJ2-1	.	TGTGCCAGCAGCTTAAGTGCGGGGTTCTACAATGAGCAGTTCTTC	CASSLSAGFYNEQFF
few	TRBV5-1	TRBJ1-6	.	TGCGCCAGCAGCTTCGCCGTCCCGACAGGAAGCCTCTCCTATAATTCACCCCTCCACTTT	CASSFAVPTGSLSYNSPLHF
few	TRBV9	TRBJ2-5	.	TGTGCCAGCAGCGTCAGGGGTTCTTGGGGAGAGACCCAGTACTTC	CASSVRGSWGETQYF
.	TRBV3-1	TRBJ2-7	.	TGTGCCGGCAGCCAAGGACCTACCTACGAGCAGTACTTC	CAGSQGPTYEQYF
few	TRBV7-2	TRBJ2-5	.	TGTGCCAGCAGCCCCCTCATGGTGGGAAAGACCCAGTACTTC	CASSPLMVGKTQYF
.	TRBV7-3	TRBJ2-3	TRBD1	TGTGCCAGCAGCCGTCAAGGGACAGCCAGCACAGATACGCAGTATTTT	CASSRQGTASTDTQYF
few	TRBV6-6	TRBJ2-3	.	TGTGCCAGCAGTTACCGGTTTGTGGGTACGCAGTATTTT	CASSYRFVGTQYF
.	TRBV7-2	TRBJ2-3	.	TGTGCCAGCAGCTTAAGAGTGGCTGCGGGGGATACGCAGTATTTT	CASSLRVAAGDTQYF
.	TRBV27	TRBJ1-2	TRBD1	TGTGCCAGCAGTCGAGGACAGGGGGCGCGGGGCTACACCTTC	CASSRGQGARGYTF
.	TRBV5-1	TRBJ2-1	.	TGCGCCAGCAGCGGCCTGGGCTACAATGAGCAGTTCTTC	CASSGLGYNEQFF
few	TRBV6-5	TRBJ2-5	.	TGTGCCAGCAGTTACGGGGGCCAAGAGACCCAGTACTTC	CASSYGGQETQYF
.	TRBV6-5	TRBJ2-7	TRBD1	TGTGCCAGCAGCCCCCTTTGGGACAGGGGGAACTACGAGCAGTACTTC	CASSPLWDRGNYEQYF
.	TRBV6-2/TRBV6-3	TRBJ1-5	.	TGTGCCAGCAGTGCGCAGGGCCCCCATCAGCCCCAGCATTTT	CASSAQGPHQPQHF
few	TRBV20-1	TRBJ2-3	TRBD2	TGCAGTGCTAGCGGGCGGGGACTAGTCGCAGATACGCAGTATTTT	CSASGRGLVADTQYF
.	TRBV7-2	TRBJ1-5	TRBD1	TGTGCCAGCAGCCTAACCGGGACAGGGACCGGTCAGCCCCAGCATTTT	CASSLTGTGTGQPQHF
.	TRBV6-5	TRBJ1-2	.	TGTGCCAGCAGCCCCGGGGGGGCCTCTCTAAGAGGCTACACCTTC	CASSPGGASLRGYTF
.	TRBV20-1	TRBJ1-2	TRBD1	TGCAGTGCTAGAGGGACAGGGGTTAACTATGGCTACACCTTC	CSARGTGVNYGYTF
.	TRBV12-3/TRBV12-4	TRBJ2-3	.	TGTGCCAGCAGGGCGGACTCTGATACGCAGTATTTT	CASRADSDTQYF
.	TRBV29-1	TRBJ2-7	TRBD2	TGCAGCGTTGTGTTTTCGGCTAGCGGGGGATCCGAGCAGTACTTC	CSVVFSASGGSEQYF
.	TRBV12-3/TRBV12-4	TRBJ2-2	.	TGTGCCAGCAGTTTAAGGTTGTCAGCGCATTCGAACACCGGGGAGCTGTTTTTT	CASSLRLSAHSNTGELFF
.	TRBV9	TRBJ1-2	.	TGTGCCAGCAGCGTTACAGATAACTATGGCTACACCTTC	CASSVTDNYGYTF
few	TRBV10-3	TRBJ2-3	TRBD2	TGTGCCATCAGTGAGCGGGAGGGAGATACGCAGTATTTT	CAISEREGDTQYF
.	TRBV3-1	TRBJ1-2	.	TGTGCCAGCAGCCAAGGGGTGGGAACCAACTATGGCTACACCTTC	CASSQGVGTNYGYTF
.	TRBV19	TRBJ2-3	.	TGTGCCAGTAGTGTGGACTCCCGACCAGATACGCAGTATTTT	CASSVDSRPDTQYF
.	TRBV29-1	TRBJ2-7	.	TGCAGCGTTGAACTACTGGGACCGGGCAGCTCCTACGAGCAGTACTTC	CSVELLGPGSSYEQYF
many	TRBV12-3/TRBV12-4	TRBJ2-5	.	TGTGCCAGCAGTTTAGGGACGGGACAAGAGACCCAGTACTTC	CASSLGTGQETQYF
.	TRBV29-1	TRBJ2-1	.	TGCAGCGTTGAAGATCTAATAAGGGTCAGCCATGAGCAGTTCTTC	CSVEDLIRVSHEQFF
.	TRBV5-1	TRBJ1-1	.	TGCGCCAGCAGCTTGGGGGGGGGAAGCACTGAAGCTTTCTTT	CASSLGGGSTEAFF
.	TRBV29-1	TRBJ2-5	TRBD2	TGCAGCGTCCTTAAGACTAGCGGGGGACCTAAAGAGACCCAGTACTTC	CSVLKTSGGPKETQYF
once	TRBV4-3	TRBJ2-1	.	TGCGCCAGCAGCCAATTCAAGGACCACAATGAGCAGTTCTTC	CASSQFKDHNEQFF
few	TRBV7-9	TRBJ2-3	.	TGTGCCAGCAGCTTCGGGGGTATAGATACGCAGTATTTT	CASSFGGIDTQYF
few	TRBV15	TRBJ1-1	.	TGTGCCACCAATGACGACAAAATAATGAACACTGAAGCTTTCTTT	CATNDDKIMNTEAFF
.	TRBV7-3	TRBJ2-3	.	TGTGCCAGCAGCTTAGGGGGAGCGGGTCGGCACACAGATACGCAGTATTTT	CASSLGGAGRHTDTQYF
.	TRBV18	TRBJ2-3	TRBD1	TGTGCCAGCTCACTCCCGGGACAGGGGAAAGATACGCAGTATTTT	CASSLPGQGKDTQYF
few	TRBV7-9	TRBJ2-1	.	TGTGCCAGCAGCGGTCGGGGCGAAGAGCAGTTCTTC	CASSGRGEEQFF